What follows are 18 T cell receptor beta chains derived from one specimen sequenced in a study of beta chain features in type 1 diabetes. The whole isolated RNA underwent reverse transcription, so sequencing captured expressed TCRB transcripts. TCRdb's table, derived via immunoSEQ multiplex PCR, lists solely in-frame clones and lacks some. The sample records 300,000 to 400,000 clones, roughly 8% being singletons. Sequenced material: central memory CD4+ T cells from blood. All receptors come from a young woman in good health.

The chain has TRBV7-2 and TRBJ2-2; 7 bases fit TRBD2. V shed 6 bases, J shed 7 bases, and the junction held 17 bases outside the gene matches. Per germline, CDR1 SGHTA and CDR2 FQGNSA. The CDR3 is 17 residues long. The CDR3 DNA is TGTGCCAGCAGGATCATGTCCGCGGGAGTCGTTGGCGGGGAGCTGTTTTTT. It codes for CASRIMSAGVVGGELFF.

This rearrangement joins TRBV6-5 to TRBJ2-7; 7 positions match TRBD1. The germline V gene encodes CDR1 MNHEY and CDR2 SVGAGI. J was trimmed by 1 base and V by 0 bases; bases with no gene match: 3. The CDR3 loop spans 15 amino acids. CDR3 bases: TGTGCCAGCAGTTACTCGGGCAGGGGGTCCTACGAGCAGTACTTC. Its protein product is CASSYSGRGSYEQYF.

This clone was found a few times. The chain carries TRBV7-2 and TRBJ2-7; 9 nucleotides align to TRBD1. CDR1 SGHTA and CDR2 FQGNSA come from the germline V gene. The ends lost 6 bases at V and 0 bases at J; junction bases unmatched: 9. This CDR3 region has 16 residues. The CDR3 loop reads CASSWTGAPNSYEQYF. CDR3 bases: TGTGCCAGCAGTTGGACAGGGGCACCGAACTCCTACGAGCAGTACTTC. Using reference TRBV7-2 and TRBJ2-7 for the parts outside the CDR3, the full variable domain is GAGVSQSPSNKVTEKGKDVELRCDPISGHTALYWYRQSLGQGLEFLIYFQGNSAPDKSGLPSDRFSAERTGGSVSTLTIQRTQQEDSAVYLCASSWTGAPNSYEQYFGPGTRLTVT.

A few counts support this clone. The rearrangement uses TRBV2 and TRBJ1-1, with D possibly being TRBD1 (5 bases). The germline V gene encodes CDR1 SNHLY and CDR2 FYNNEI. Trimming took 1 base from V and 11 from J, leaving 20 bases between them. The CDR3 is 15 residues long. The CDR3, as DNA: TGTGCCAGCAGTGAAGGAGGATGGGGGAGGTCGAAGGCTTTCTTT. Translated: CASSEGGWGRSKAFF.

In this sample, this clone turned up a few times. CDR3 DNA: TGTGCCAGCAGCCAAGACAGGTTCACCCCCACTGAAGCTTTCTTT. Its translation: CASSQDRFTPTEAFF. The chain combines TRBV4-2 with TRBJ1-1; D ambiguous. There are 15 residues in the CDR3. CDR1 is LGHNA and CDR2 is YNFKEQ in the germline V gene. V was cut by 0 bases and J by 4 bases, with 12 bases left in between.

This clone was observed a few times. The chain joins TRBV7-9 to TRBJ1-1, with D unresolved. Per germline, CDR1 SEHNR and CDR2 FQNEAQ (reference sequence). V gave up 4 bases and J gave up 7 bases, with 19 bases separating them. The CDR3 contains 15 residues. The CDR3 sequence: CASSSPGGYHSEAFF. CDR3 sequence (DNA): TGTGCCAGCAGCTCCCCCGGTGGGTATCACAGTGAAGCTTTCTTT.

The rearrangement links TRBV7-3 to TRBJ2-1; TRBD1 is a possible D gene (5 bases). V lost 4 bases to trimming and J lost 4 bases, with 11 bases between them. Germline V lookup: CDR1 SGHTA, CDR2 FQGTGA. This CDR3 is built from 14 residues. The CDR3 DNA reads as TGTGCCAGCAGCTCAGGGTCTCGATACAATGAGCAGTTCTTC. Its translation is CASSSGSRYNEQFF.

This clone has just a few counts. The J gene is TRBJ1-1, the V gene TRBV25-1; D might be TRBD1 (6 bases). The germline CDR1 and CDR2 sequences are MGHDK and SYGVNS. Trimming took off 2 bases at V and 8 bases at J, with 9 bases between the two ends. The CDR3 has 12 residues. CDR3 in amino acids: CASSENTGEAFF. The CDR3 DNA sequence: TGTGCCAGCAGTGAAAACACAGGGGAAGCTTTCTTT.

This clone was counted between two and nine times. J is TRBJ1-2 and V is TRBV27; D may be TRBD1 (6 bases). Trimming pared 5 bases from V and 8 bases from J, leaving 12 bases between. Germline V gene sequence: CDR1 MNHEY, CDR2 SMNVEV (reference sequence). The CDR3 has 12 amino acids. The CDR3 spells CASSNRDKGYTF. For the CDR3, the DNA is TGTGCCAGCAGTAACAGGGATAAGGGCTACACCTTC.

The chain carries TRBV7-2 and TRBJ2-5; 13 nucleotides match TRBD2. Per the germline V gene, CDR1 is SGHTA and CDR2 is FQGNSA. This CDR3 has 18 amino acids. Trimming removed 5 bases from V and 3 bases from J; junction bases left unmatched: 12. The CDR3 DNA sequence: TGTGCCAGCAGCCCCGGGACTAGCGGGACCTTACAAGAAGAGACCCAGTACTTC. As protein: CASSPGTSGTLQEETQYF.

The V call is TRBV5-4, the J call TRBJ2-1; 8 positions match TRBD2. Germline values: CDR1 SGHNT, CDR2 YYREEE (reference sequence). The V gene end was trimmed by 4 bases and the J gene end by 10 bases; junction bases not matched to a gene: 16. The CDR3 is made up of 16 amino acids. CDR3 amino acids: CASSTATAGESGEQFF. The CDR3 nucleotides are TGTGCCAGCAGCACGGCTACAGCGGGAGAATCTGGGGAGCAGTTCTTC.

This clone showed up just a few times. The CDR3: CASNSNTEAFF. In nucleotides, the CDR3 is TGTGCCAGCAATTCGAACACTGAAGCTTTCTTT. The gene calls are TRBV28 and TRBJ1-1; D not resolved. CDR1 is MDHEN, CDR2 SYDVKM, per germline. Trimming removed 7 bases at V and 1 base at J, with 4 bases between. CDR3 length equals 11 residues.

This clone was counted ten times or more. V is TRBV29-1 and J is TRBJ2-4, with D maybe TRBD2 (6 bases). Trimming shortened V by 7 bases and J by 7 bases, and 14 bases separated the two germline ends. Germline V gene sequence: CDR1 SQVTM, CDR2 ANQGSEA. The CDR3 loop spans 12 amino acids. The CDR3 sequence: CSANVGGNIQYF. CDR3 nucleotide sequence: TGCAGCGCCAACGTTGGAGGGAACATTCAGTACTTC.

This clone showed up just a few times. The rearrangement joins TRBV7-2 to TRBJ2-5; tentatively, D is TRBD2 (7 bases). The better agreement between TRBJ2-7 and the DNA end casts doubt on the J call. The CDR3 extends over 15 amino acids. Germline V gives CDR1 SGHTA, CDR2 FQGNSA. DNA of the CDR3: TGTGCCAGCAGCTTAGTCCGGGGGGCAAGGTACGAGCAGTACTTC. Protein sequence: CASSLVRGARYEQYF.

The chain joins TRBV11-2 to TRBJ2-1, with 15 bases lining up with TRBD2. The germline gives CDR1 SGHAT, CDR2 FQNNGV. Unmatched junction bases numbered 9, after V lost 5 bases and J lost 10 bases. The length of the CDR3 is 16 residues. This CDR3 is CASSPWTSGRAEEQFF. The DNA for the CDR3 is TGTGCCAGCAGCCCATGGACTAGCGGGAGGGCCGAGGAGCAGTTCTTC.

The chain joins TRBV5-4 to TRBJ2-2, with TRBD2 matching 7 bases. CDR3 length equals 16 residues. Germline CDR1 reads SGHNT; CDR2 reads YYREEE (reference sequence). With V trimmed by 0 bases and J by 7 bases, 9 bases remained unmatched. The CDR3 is CASSLEWGRAGGELFF. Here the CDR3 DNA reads TGTGCCAGCAGCTTGGAATGGGGGAGGGCCGGCGGGGAGCTGTTTTTT.

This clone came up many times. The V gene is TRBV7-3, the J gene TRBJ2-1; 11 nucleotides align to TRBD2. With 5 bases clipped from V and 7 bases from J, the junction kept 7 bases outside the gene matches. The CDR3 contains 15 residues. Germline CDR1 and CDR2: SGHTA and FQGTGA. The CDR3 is CASSPQLAGENEQFF. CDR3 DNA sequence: TGTGCCAGCAGCCCCCAACTAGCGGGAGAGAATGAGCAGTTCTTC. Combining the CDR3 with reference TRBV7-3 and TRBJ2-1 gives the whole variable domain GAGVSQTPSNKVTEKGKYVELRCDPISGHTALYWYRQSLGQGPEFLIYFQGTGAADDSGLPNDRFFAVRPEGSVSTLKIQRTERGDSAVYLCASSPQLAGENEQFFGPGTRLTVL.

CDR3: CASSSPGLTGELFF. In DNA form, the CDR3 reads TGTGCCAGCAGTTCTCCGGGTCTCACCGGGGAGCTGTTTTTT. The chain recombines TRBV28 with TRBJ2-2; D is ambiguous. The CDR3 is made up of 14 amino acids. The germline CDR1 and CDR2 sequences are MDHEN and SYDVKM. The V gene lost 4 bases and the J gene lost 4 bases, with 10 bases spanning the gap.